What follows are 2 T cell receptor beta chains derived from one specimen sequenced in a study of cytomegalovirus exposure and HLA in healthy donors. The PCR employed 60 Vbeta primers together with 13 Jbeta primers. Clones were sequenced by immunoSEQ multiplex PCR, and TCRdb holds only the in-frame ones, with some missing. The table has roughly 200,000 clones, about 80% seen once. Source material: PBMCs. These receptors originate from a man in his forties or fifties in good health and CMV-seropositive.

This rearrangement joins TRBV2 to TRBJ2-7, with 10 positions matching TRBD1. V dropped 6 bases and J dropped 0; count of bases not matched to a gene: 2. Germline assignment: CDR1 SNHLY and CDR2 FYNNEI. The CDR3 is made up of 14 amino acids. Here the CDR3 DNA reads TGTGCCAGCAGGCGGACAGGGGGCTCCTACGAGCAGTACTTC. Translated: CASRRTGGSYEQYF.

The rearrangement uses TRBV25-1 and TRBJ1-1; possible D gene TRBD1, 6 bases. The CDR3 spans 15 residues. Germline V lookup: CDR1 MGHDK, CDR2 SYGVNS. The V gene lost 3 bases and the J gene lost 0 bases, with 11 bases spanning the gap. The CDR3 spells CASSDATGLNTEAFF. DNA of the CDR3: TGTGCCAGCAGTGACGCGACAGGTTTGAACACTGAAGCTTTCTTT.